The T cell receptor beta chain under discussion was sequenced for a study of blood T cell repertoires in COVID-19 (dated by TCRdb to about 2020). General notes on the study: Samples covering the acute and convalescent phases of COVID-19 were provided by collaborators in the United States, Italy and Spain. The prospective study material was composed of cDNA or gDNA derived from T cells, B-cell-depleted T cells, or PBMCs. The repertoires were made available in a free public database intended to serve as a resource for research on the immune response to SARS-CoV-2. HLA class I and class II types, where available, came from metadata supplied by the sample provider rather than from assay-based typing. Subjects who had been exposed to COVID-19, were actively infected with it, or had recovered from it provided the deeply sampled blood TCRbeta repertoires that made up the dataset. The samples were drawn from the first 160 participants of the ongoing ImmuneRACE study and from 950 to 1,500 subjects provided by 6 global collaborators. Sample metadata almost always included a de-identified subject ID, COVID-19 status, age in years and sex.

The research as a whole found: How much clinical and demographic metadata was included differed by source and by participant, and the metadata was provided uncurated.

As encoded in the germline V gene, CDR1 is KGHSH while CDR2 is LQKENI. The CDR3 covers 11 residues, taking in both the cysteine and the phenylalanine. Just the 33-base CDR3 DNA is kept, in frame starting at base 1. For this chain, trimming is 6 bases at the V end and 10 bases at the J end, and the number of junction bases without a gene match is 4. Whole blood was collected in K2EDTA tubes by collaborating institutions according to the institutions' own protocols. Collaborator samples were shipped for TCRbeta analysis as frozen whole blood, isolated PBMCs, or DNA extracted from either sample type. TCRbeta CDR3 regions were amplified from genomic DNA using the immunoSEQ Assay, a bias-controlled multiplex PCR. In the source study's methods: Nucleated cell counts per sample were estimated from amplification of reference gene primers within the assay. To quantify the absolute abundance of each unique TCRbeta CDR3 rearrangement, sequence reads were collapsed and filtered. For each sample, productive Simpson clonality was calculated by taking the square root of Simpson's diversity index across productive rearrangements. The source is immuneACCESS, and TCRdb retained only in-frame sequences with V and J called. Part of the clones is not carried over; for the studies checked, unresolved V genes explain less than half of this, and the remainder is unexplained. V and J calls and clone size come straight from that table; D and trimming were deduced from the DNA. Recorded for this sample are around 250,000 clones; about 88% of them occurred a single time. Clones ranked in the top ten supply about 3.5% of the sample.

With respect to this clone: Its target antigen remains unknown. Base-call qualities are not available, and no considerably larger clone is one nucleotide away.

This TCR was sampled from a man in his late teens or twenties with active or convalescent COVID-19. The chain couples TRBV18 to TRBJ2-3; the central 7 bases match TRBD2. Sequencing was performed on peripheral blood. For the CDR3, the sequence is CASSRGEAQYF. The bases are TGTGCCAGCTCCCGGGGGGAGGCGCAGTATTTT.